This T cell receptor beta chain was retrieved from a study of cytotoxic CD8 clonotypes in ibrutinib-treated CLL. At the level of the study: Among the patients, some eleven presented as relapsed/refractory and roughly 14 as treatment-naive; 17 to 18 showed unmutated IGHV. Whole-study results and caveats: Public clonotypes, rarely seen, contracted or held steady on treatment.

Depths of 1 in 200,000 to 1 in 1 million T cells were the sequencing target. Method: immunoSEQ multiplex PCR; TCRdb's copy keeps in-frame clones and lacks some. The data hold some 140,000 clones, with approximately 90% observed a single time. A remark on this clone: The antigen remains undetermined.

Per germline, CDR1 GTSNPN and CDR2 SVGIG (reference sequence). The V end was cut by 1 base, the J end by 0 bases, with 7 bases between. CDR3 length: 14 amino acids. The rearrangement uses TRBV30 and TRBJ1-5; D is ambiguous. This receptor was taken from a human donor with chronic lymphocytic leukemia. The sample here was PBMCs, taken after 12 months of ibrutinib treatment. In DNA form, the CDR3 reads TGTGCCTGGAGTGCGACCTATAGCAATCAGCCCCAGCATTTT. This sequence encodes CAWSATYSNQPQHF.